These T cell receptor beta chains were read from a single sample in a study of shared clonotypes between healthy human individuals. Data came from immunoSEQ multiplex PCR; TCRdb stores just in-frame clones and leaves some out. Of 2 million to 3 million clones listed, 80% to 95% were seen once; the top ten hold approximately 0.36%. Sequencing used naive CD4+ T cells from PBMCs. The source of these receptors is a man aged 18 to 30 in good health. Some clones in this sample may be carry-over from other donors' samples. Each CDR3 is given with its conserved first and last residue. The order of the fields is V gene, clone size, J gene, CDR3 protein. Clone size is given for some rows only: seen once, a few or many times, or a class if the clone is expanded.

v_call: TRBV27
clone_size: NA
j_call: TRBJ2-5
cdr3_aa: CASSLSVAANQETQYF

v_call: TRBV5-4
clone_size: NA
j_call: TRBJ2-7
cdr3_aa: CASSPPGGGMYEQYF

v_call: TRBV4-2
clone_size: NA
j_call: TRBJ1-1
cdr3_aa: CASSQEPGNTEAFF

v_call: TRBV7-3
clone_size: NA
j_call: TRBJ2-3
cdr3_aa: CASSSLAGGSTDTQYF

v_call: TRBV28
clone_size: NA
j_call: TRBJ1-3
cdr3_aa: CASSHSTTPSGNTIYF

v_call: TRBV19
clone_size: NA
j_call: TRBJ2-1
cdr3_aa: CASSPSSGRARVAYNEQFF

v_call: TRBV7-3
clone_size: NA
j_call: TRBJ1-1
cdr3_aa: CASSSGRNTEAFF

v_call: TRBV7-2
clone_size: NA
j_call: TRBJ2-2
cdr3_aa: CASSSLPGRLANTGELFF

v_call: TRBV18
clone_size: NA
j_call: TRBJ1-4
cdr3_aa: CASSVHTGEKLFF

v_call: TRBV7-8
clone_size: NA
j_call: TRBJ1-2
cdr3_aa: CASSLGGTGGYTF

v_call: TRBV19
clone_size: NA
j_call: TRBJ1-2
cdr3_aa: CASRKPGQGFGYTF

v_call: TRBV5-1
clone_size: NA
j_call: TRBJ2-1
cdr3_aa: CASSLGGNSRNEQFF

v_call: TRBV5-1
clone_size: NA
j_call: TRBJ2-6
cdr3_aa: CASSAGAISGANVLTF

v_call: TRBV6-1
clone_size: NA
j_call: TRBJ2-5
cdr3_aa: CASSPLDRVGETQYF

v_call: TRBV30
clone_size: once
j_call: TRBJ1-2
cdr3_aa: CAWSSGGYGYTF

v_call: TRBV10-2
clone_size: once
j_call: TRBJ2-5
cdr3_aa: CARSTSGGQETQYF

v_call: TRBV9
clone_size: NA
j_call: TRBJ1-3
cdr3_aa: CASSVGATGNTIYF

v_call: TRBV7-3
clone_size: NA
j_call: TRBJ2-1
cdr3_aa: CASSLNPSPNEQFF

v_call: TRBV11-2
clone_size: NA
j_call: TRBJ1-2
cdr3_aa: CASSLDRRGYGYTF

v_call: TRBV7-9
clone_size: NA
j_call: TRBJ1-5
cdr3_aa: CASSNQGPLYQPQHF

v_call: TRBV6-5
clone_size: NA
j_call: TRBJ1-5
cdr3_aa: CASSLTGKNQPQHF

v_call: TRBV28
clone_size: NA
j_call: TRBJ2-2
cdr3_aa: CASTSSFPGLARSGELFF

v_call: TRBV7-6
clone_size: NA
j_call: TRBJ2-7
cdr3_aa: CASSLVGPAAGEQYF

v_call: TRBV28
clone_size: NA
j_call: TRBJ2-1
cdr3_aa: CASSRTSGLEQFF

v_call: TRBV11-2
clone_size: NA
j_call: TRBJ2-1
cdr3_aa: CASSRNLIAGGLFPEQFF

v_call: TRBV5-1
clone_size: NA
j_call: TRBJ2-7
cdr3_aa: CASSRATGFDEQYF

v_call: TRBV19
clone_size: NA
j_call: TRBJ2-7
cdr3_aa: CASRGTSGNYEQYF

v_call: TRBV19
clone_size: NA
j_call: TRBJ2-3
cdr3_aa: CASSIGARLRTQYF

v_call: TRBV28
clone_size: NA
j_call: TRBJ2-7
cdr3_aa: CASSDHSGTYEQYF

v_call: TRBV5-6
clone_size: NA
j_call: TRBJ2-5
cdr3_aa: CASSLTAEETQYF

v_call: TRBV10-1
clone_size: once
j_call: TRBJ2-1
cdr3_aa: CASSALFPGQGGNEQFF

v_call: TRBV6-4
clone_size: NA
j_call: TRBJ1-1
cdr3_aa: CASSSREGTEAFF

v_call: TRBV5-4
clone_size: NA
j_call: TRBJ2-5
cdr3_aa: CASSLGGSLQETQYF

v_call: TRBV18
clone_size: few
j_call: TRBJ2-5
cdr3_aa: CASSPSQETQYF

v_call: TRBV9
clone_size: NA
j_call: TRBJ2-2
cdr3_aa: CASSVGPGQGAGELFF

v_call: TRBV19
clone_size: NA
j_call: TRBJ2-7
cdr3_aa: CASSIEAGNYEQYF

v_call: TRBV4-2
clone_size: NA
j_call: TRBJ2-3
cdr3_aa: CASSQGSLTDTQYF

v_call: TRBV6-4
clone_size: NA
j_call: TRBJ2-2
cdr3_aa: CASSDSPGAKNTGELFF

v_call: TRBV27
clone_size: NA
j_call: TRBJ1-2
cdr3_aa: CASSLRTRPGTEAYGYTF

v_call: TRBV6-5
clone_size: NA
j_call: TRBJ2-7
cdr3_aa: CASSYRQVSGTNEQYF

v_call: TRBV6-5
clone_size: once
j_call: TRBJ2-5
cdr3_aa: CASSFRDRGQETQYF

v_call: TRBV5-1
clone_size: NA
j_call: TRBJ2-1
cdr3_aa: CASSFPTGGHYNEQFF

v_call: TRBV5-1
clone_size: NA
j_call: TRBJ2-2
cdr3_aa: CASRTFLSTGELFF